The clone carrying this T cell receptor beta chain has just one count. Its antigen is unknown. As the CDR3 is not closed by the conserved phenylalanine or tryptophan, this likely results from a read error. Because the CDR3's place on the DNA is in doubt, the DNA is left out and the CDR3 is given as listed by TCRdb. The record originates from a study of cytomegalovirus exposure and HLA in healthy donors. Study as a whole: Unique TCR beta sequences numbering around 110 million came from around 180 million T cells in an earlier analysis. Study findings and constraints: Some V segments, including TRBV6-2 and TRBV6-3, were excluded as indistinguishable. Reportedly, diagnosis of cytomegalovirus status by the classifier showed high specificity and sensitivity.

PCR used 60 Vbeta primers and 13 Jbeta primers. The method was immunoSEQ multiplex PCR; TCRdb's version includes in-frame clones alone and lacks a portion of them. This sample has about 150,000 clones, with 80% found just once. The CDR3 has 12 amino acids, counting both end residues. The germline V gene encodes CDR1 MNHNS and CDR2 SASEGT. Sequencing was performed on PBMCs. V gene TRBV6-1 combines with J gene TRBJ1-2; the DNA was not used to check the table's D call, TRBD1. The source is a man aged 25 to 40 in good health and CMV-seropositive. This CDR3 reads CASSEEETGHLL.